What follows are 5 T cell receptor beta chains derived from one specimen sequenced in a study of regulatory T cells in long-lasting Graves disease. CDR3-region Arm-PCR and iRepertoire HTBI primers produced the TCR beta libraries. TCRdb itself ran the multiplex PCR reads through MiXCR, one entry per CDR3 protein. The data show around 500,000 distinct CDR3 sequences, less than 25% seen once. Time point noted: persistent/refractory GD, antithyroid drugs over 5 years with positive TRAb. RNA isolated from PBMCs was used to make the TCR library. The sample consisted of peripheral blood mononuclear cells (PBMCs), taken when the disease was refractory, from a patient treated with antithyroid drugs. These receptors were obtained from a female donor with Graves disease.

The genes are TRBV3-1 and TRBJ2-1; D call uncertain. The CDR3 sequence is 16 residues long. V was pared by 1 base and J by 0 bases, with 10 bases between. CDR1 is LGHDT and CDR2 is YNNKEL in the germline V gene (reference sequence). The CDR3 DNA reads TGTGCCAGCAGCCAAGGACACCTCAGCTCCTACAATGAGCAGTTCTTC. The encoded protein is CASSQGHLSSYNEQFF.

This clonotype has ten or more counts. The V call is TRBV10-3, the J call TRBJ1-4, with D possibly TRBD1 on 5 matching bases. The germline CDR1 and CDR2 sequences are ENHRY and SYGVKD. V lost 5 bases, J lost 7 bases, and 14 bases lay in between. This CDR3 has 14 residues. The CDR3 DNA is TGTGCCATCAGTCCGGGACGCTTATCTGAAAAACTGTTTTTT. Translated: CAISPGRLSEKLFF.

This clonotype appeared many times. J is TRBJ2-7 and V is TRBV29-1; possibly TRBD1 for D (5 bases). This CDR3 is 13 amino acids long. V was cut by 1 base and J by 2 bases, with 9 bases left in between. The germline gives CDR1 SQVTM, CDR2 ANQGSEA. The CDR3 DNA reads TGCAGCGTTGAAGTCCAGGGTACCTACGAGCAGTACTTC. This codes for CSVEVQGTYEQYF.

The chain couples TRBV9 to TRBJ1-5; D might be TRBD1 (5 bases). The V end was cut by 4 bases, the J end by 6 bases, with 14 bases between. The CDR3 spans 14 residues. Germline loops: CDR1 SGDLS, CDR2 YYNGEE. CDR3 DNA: TGTGCCAGCAGCCCTGCCCTAGGGGTTCAGCCCCAGCATTTT. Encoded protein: CASSPALGVQPQHF.

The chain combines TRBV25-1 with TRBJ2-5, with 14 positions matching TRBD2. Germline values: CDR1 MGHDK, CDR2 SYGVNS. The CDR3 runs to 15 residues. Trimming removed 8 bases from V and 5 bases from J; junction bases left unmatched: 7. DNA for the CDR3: TGTGCCAGCGCCATGGGACTAGCGGGAGACGAGACCCAGTACTTC. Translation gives CASAMGLAGDETQYF.